Listed here are 15 T cell receptor beta chains from one sample, sequenced in a study of T cell repertoires in cytomegalovirus infection. Using its own MiXCR run on the reads, TCRdb lists one record per CDR3 protein. This repertoire shows 740,000 or so distinct CDR3 sequences, less than 40% found once; its top ten account for 2.5% to 3%. The sample was PBMCs. Every receptor here comes from a human donor in good health (CMV status not recorded). Some clones in this sample may be carry-over from other donors' samples.

This clonotype showed up just a few times. The rearrangement links TRBV7-6 to TRBJ2-1, with D possibly matching TRBD1 (7 bases). The CDR3 has 16 residues. Deletions cut 2 bases from V and 8 bases from J, with 19 bases between. The V gene's germline CDR1 is SGHVS and CDR2 FNYEAQ. Here the CDR3 DNA reads TGTGCCAGCAGCTTATTCGACGATCAGGGGGGATATGAGCAGTTCTTC. Its translation: CASSLFDDQGGYEQFF.

The chain uses TRBV5-4 and TRBJ2-1, with a possible D match to TRBD2 (5 bases). The CDR3 spans 13 residues. Trimming pared 1 base from V and 8 bases from J, leaving 10 bases between. The germline V gene has CDR1 SGHNT and CDR2 YYREEE (reference sequence). CDR3 protein: CASSLRLLDEQFF. Written as DNA, the CDR3 is TGTGCCAGCAGCTTGAGACTATTGGATGAGCAGTTCTTC.

There are a few counts of this clonotype. The gene calls are TRBV2 and TRBJ1-2; D gene uncertain. This CDR3 is built from 12 residues. V lost 7 bases and J lost 8, with 14 bases in between. The germline CDR1 and CDR2 sequences are SNHLY and FYNNEI. CDR3 amino acids: CASTEGSLGYTF. The DNA for the CDR3 is TGTGCCAGCACGGAGGGCTCTCTAGGCTACACCTTC.

Only a few counts were recorded for this clonotype. V gene TRBV5-1 combines with J gene TRBJ2-1; 12 nucleotides agree with TRBD2. The CDR3 runs 15 residues. Per germline, CDR1 SGHRS and CDR2 YFSETQ. V shed 4 bases, J shed 10 bases, and the junction held 9 bases outside the gene matches. The CDR3 sequence is CASSEQTSGSSEQFF. In DNA, the CDR3 is TGCGCCAGCAGCGAACAGACTAGCGGGAGTTCCGAGCAGTTCTTC.

This clonotype has more than one count but fewer than ten. The chain has TRBV7-3 and TRBJ2-1; 9 nucleotides align to TRBD2. The length of the CDR3 is 15 residues. Germline V CDR1 and CDR2: SGHTA, FQGTGA. The V segment lost 4 bases and the J segment 9 bases; nucleotides outside the gene matches: 10. DNA of the CDR3: TGTGCCAGCAGCTCCTTTGGGCGGGGGGGCAGTGAGCAGTTCTTC. Its protein is CASSSFGRGGSEQFF.

The chain joins TRBV11-3 to TRBJ2-1; unclear D gene. V dropped 8 bases and J dropped 5 bases, with 13 bases sitting between them. The CDR3 contains 13 residues. From germline, CDR1 is SGHNT and CDR2 YENEEA. CDR3: CASSPAADNEQFF. The CDR3 region has the DNA TGTGCCAGCTCTCCGGCGGCAGACAATGAGCAGTTCTTC.

This clonotype has just a few counts. The DNA for the CDR3 is TGTGCCATCAGTGGGCTAGCGGGAGGGCAAGAGACCCAGTACTTC. Translated, it gives CAISGLAGGQETQYF. This chain connects TRBV10-3 to TRBJ2-5; 12 nucleotides line up with TRBD2. The CDR3 runs 15 residues. The germline V gene encodes CDR1 ENHRY and CDR2 SYGVKD. J was trimmed by 2 bases and V by 4 bases; bases with no gene match: 2.

This clonotype was counted a few times. CDR3: CASSLGGRGSGELFF. DNA of the CDR3: TGTGCCAGCAGCCTTGGAGGGAGGGGCTCCGGGGAGCTGTTTTTT. The V gene is TRBV7-8, the J gene TRBJ2-2, with 7 bases matching TRBD2. Trimming removed 5 bases from V and 6 bases from J; junction bases left unmatched: 9. The germline gives CDR1 SGHVS, CDR2 FQNEAQ. There are 15 residues in the CDR3.

The chain links TRBV9 to TRBJ2-7; 7 bases are a match to TRBD2. The V gene's germline CDR1 is SGDLS and CDR2 YYNGEE. The ends lost 7 bases at V and 0 bases at J; junction bases unmatched: 7. There are 14 residues in the CDR3. The CDR3 region is CASGLRGDSYEQYF. DNA for the CDR3: TGTGCCAGCGGACTCCGGGGGGACTCCTACGAGCAGTACTTC.

The chain uses TRBV15 and TRBJ2-5; D might be TRBD1 or TRBD2, each matching 5 bases. This CDR3 is built from 14 residues. Germline V gene lookup returns CDR1 LNHNV and CDR2 YYDKDF (reference sequence). V was shortened by 1 base and J by 5 bases, with 11 bases between the two germline ends. CDR3 sequence: CATSRGGFEETQYF. DNA of the CDR3: TGTGCCACCAGCAGAGGGGGGTTTGAGGAGACCCAGTACTTC.

The J gene is TRBJ1-5, the V gene TRBV28, with 8 positions matching TRBD1. Germline CDR1 reads MDHEN; CDR2 reads SYDVKM. The ends lost 9 bases at V and 6 bases at J; junction bases unmatched: 7. This CDR3 comprises 13 residues. In nucleotides, the CDR3 is TGTGCCAGTGACGACAGGGGAGGTCAGCCCCAGCATTTT. This translates into CASDDRGGQPQHF.

The chain employs TRBV7-9 and TRBJ2-1; a weak D match, TRBD2 (7 bases). CDR3 length: 12 amino acids. The germline CDR1 and CDR2 sequences are SEHNR and FQNEAQ (reference sequence). The ends were cut back, 8 bases at V and 9 bases at J, with 14 bases in the middle. The CDR3 loop reads CASPGGAGEQFF. In DNA form, the CDR3 reads TGTGCCAGCCCTGGGGGGGCGGGTGAGCAGTTCTTC.

J is TRBJ2-6 and V is TRBV19, with 7 positions matching TRBD1. The CDR3 spans 16 residues. V shed 4 bases and J 4 bases; nucleotides not matched to a gene: 7. The germline CDR1 and CDR2 sequences are LNHDA and SQIVND (reference sequence). The CDR3 sequence is CASSTTGAPGANVLTF. Here the CDR3 DNA reads TGTGCCAGTAGTACAACAGGGGCGCCCGGGGCCAACGTCCTGACTTTC.

This clonotype was seen a handful of times. The rearrangement links TRBV7-9 to TRBJ1-5; the D is unclear. The CDR3 is 14 residues long. The V gene's germline CDR1 is SEHNR and CDR2 FQNEAQ (reference sequence). V was pared by 5 bases and J by 0 bases, with 8 bases between. The DNA for the CDR3 is TGTGCCAGCAGCGCATCTAATAGCAATCAGCCCCAGCATTTT. Its translation: CASSASNSNQPQHF.

The CDR3 DNA follows: TGTGCCAGCAGATACACGGACAGGGGAGGGAGTCAGCCCCAGCATTTT. Protein product: CASRYTDRGGSQPQHF. The V and J genes are TRBV6-1 and TRBJ1-5; TRBD1 matches at 9 bases. The CDR3 covers 16 residues. The junction had 12 bases not matched to a gene; V was cut back by 6 bases and J by 6 bases. CDR1 and CDR2 (germline): MNHNS, SASEGT.